The rows below give T cell receptor beta chains drawn from one sample of a study of blood T cell repertoires in COVID-19. Clones were read by immunoSEQ multiplex PCR, and TCRdb kept only the in-frame ones, dropping some. The table records roughly 110,000 clones, 84% of them present only once. The sample taken for sequencing was peripheral blood. Receptors originate from a human donor in a cohort sampled during active COVID-19. Each CDR3 is given with its conserved first and last residue. The D gene is left open where the match is weak. Where a row states a size, it is once, few, many or the class of an expanded clone; other rows omit it.

clone size,V gene,J gene,D gene,CDR3 DNA,CDR3 protein
few,TRBV7-2,TRBJ2-2,TRBD2,TGTGCCAGCAAGGGCGGGGGGAGCCCCGGGGAGCTGTTTTTT,CASKGGGSPGELFF
NA,TRBV6-9,TRBJ1-1,NA,TGTGCCAGCAGTTATAGCCAGAACACTGAAGCTTTCTTT,CASSYSQNTEAFF
NA,TRBV18,TRBJ1-2,TRBD1,TGTGCCAGCTCACCGGACGGGACAGGGAGGTATGGCTACACCTTC,CASSPDGTGRYGYTF
NA,TRBV24-1,TRBJ2-2,TRBD2,TGTGCCACCAGTGATTTAGGTAGCGGGAGTCAGAACACCGGGGAGCTGTTTTTT,CATSDLGSGSQNTGELFF
once,TRBV19,TRBJ2-2,NA,TGTGCCAGTAGTCAACGGACAGTAACGAACACCGGGGAGCTGTTTTTT,CASSQRTVTNTGELFF
NA,TRBV24-1,TRBJ2-1,TRBD2,TGTGCCACCAGTGGAAGGAGCGGGAGGGGTGAGCAGTTCTTC,CATSGRSGRGEQFF
NA,TRBV4-3,TRBJ2-7,NA,TGCGCCAGCAGCCAAGACGACAGCTCCTACGAGCAGTACTTC,CASSQDDSSYEQYF
NA,TRBV21-1,TRBJ1-1,NA,TGTGCCAGCAGCATAGGGGGGGGCACTGAAGCTTTCTTT,CASSIGGGTEAFF
NA,TRBV28,TRBJ1-2,NA,TGTGCCAGCAGCCTCCCAGGGGACTATGGCTACACCTTC,CASSLPGDYGYTF
NA,TRBV2,TRBJ2-3,TRBD2,TGTGCCAGCAGGAGGTCTCCCACTAGCGGGGCTAGCACAGATACGCAGTATTTT,CASRRSPTSGASTDTQYF
NA,TRBV5-1,TRBJ2-5,TRBD1,TGCGCCAGCAGCTTAGTAGGGGGCGCAGAGACCCAGTACTTC,CASSLVGGAETQYF
NA,TRBV19,TRBJ1-1,NA,TGTGCCAATAGCTTACAGGGGAACACTGAAGCTTTCTTT,CANSLQGNTEAFF
NA,TRBV4-3,TRBJ1-1,NA,TGCGCCAGCAGCCAAGACGGGGTTTTCACTGAAGCTTTCTTT,CASSQDGVFTEAFF
once,TRBV6-6,TRBJ2-3,TRBD1,TGTGCCAGCAGTTACCCGGGGACAGGGACCACAGATACGCAGTATTTT,CASSYPGTGTTDTQYF